What follows are 14 T cell receptor beta chains derived from one specimen sequenced in a study of chemoradiotherapy in HPV16-positive cancers. Sequenced by immunoSEQ multiplex PCR; TCRdb stores in-frame clones only, minus some. The sample includes roughly 2,000 clones, around 85% of them seen just once. The source was tumor tissue, collected from a patient who underwent chemoradiotherapy. Source of these receptors: a human donor with HPV-associated anogenital cancer.

The rearrangement uses TRBV19 and TRBJ2-1; D is perhaps TRBD1 or TRBD2 (5 bases each). Trimming stripped 0 bases from V and 3 bases from J, with 15 bases between. The length of the CDR3 is 17 residues. Germline CDR1 LNHDA, CDR2 SQIVND (reference sequence). CDR3 loop: CASSIESGTHIYNEQFF. CDR3 sequence (DNA): TGTGCCAGTAGTATAGAGAGTGGGACCCACATCTACAATGAGCAGTTCTTC.

The chain has TRBV9 and TRBJ2-1; 10 bases are a match to TRBD2. The CDR3 totals 15 residues. V lost 3 bases to trimming and J lost 7 bases; unmatched junction nucleotides: 7. CDR1 is SGDLS and CDR2 is YYNGEE in the germline V gene. CDR3 loop: CASSASGRGSNEQFF. In nucleotides, the CDR3 is TGTGCCAGCAGCGCCAGCGGGAGGGGTTCTAATGAGCAGTTCTTC.

The sample holds one count of this clone. The V call is TRBV6-1, the J call TRBJ2-3, with TRBD1 matching 7 bases. With V trimmed by 5 bases and J by 8 bases, 4 bases remained unmatched. CDR1 MNHNS and CDR2 SASEGT come from the germline V gene. The length of the CDR3 is 12 residues. CDR3 residues: CASSRDSATQYF. CDR3 DNA sequence: TGTGCCAGCAGTAGGGACAGTGCTACGCAGTATTTT.

The chain couples TRBV19 to TRBJ1-2, with D maybe TRBD1 (5 bases). Germline V lookup: CDR1 LNHDA, CDR2 SQIVND (reference sequence). The CDR3 sequence is 12 residues long. V gave up 9 bases and J gave up 8 bases, with 16 bases separating them. CDR3 sequence reads: CASRDRGGGYTF. CDR3 in DNA: TGTGCCAGCCGGGACCGGGGAGGCGGCTACACCTTC. Looking up the rest from reference TRBV19 and TRBJ1-2 gives the full variable domain: DGGITQSPKYLFRKEGQNVTLSCEQNLNHDAMYWYRQDPGQGLRLIYYSQIVNDFQKGDIAEGYSVSREKKESFPLTVTSAQKNPTAFYLCASRDRGGGYTFGSGTRLTVV.

This clone is a singleton in its sample. This chain connects TRBV19 to TRBJ1-4, with 8 bases that match TRBD1. Trimming removed 7 bases from V and 7 bases from J; junction bases left unmatched: 14. Germline values: CDR1 LNHDA, CDR2 SQIVND (reference sequence). The CDR3 spans 16 residues. Here the CDR3 DNA reads TGTGCCAGTAAATCGGACAGGGTGAGATCAGGTGAAAAACTGTTTTTT. Its protein product is CASKSDRVRSGEKLFF.

This clone was found a few times. V and J are TRBV10-1 and TRBJ2-3, with 11 nucleotides matching TRBD2. CDR1 and CDR2 (germline): WNHNN, SYGVQD (reference sequence). The CDR3 totals 16 residues. V lost 0 bases and J lost 4; bases outside the gene matches: 3. The CDR3 coding sequence is TGCGCCAGCAGTGAGTCTAGCGGGAGGGCCCCAGATACGCAGTATTTT. This sequence encodes CASSESSGRAPDTQYF.

In this sample, this clone turned up once. V is TRBV27 and J is TRBJ2-1, with D perhaps TRBD2 (5 bases). The CDR3 consists of 13 residues. Trimming removed 7 bases at V and 3 bases at J, with 10 bases between. Germline CDR1 and CDR2: MNHEY and SMNVEV (reference sequence). The DNA for the CDR3 is TGTGCCAGCACCGACTATAGCTACAATGAGCAGTTCTTC. Protein product: CASTDYSYNEQFF.

V and J are TRBV7-9 and TRBJ2-7; D is perhaps TRBD1 or TRBD2 (5 bases each). The CDR3 contains 13 residues. Between the trimmed V and J ends, which lost 7 bases and 9 bases, there was a span of 19 bases. Germline CDR1 and CDR2: SEHNR and FQNEAQ (reference sequence). The CDR3 region is CASTSPGGGGQYF. CDR3 in DNA: TGTGCCAGCACCAGCCCTGGGGGTGGAGGGCAGTACTTC.

V is TRBV7-2 and J is TRBJ1-1; 7 bases align to TRBD1. J gave up 3 bases and V 5 bases, and 3 bases lay outside the gene matches. This CDR3 is 13 amino acids long. Germline V CDR1 and CDR2: SGHTA, FQGNSA. CDR3 region: CASSRQGYTEAFF. In DNA, the CDR3 is TGTGCCAGCAGCCGACAGGGCTACACTGAAGCTTTCTTT.

The V and J genes are TRBV14 and TRBJ1-1; D possibly corresponds to TRBD1 (6 bases). Germline V gene lookup returns CDR1 SGHDN and CDR2 FVKESK. The CDR3 consists of 17 residues. Trimming removed 4 bases from V and 3 bases from J, with 21 bases in between. The CDR3 region has the DNA TGTGCCAGCAGCCCGCACACTGGGCAGGGGCCATACACTGAAGCTTTCTTT. Amino acids: CASSPHTGQGPYTEAFF.

V is TRBV7-3 and J is TRBJ1-1; D gene unclear. V lost 1 base and J lost 4, with 10 bases in between. Germline V lookup: CDR1 SGHTA, CDR2 FQGTGA. The CDR3 length is 14 residues. CDR3 DNA sequence: TGTGCCAGCAGCTTAATGTCAGGAGGCACTGAAGCTTTCTTT. Translating gives CASSLMSGGTEAFF.

This sequence joins TRBV7-9 and TRBJ2-7; 10 bases align to TRBD2. The CDR3 is 16 residues long. Unmatched junction bases numbered 13, after V lost 5 bases and J lost 6 bases. Germline V gives CDR1 SEHNR, CDR2 FQNEAQ (reference sequence). The CDR3: CASSPTGSGGPSEQYF. CDR3 coding DNA: TGTGCCAGCAGCCCGACTGGTAGCGGGGGGCCCTCCGAGCAGTACTTC.

The CDR3 DNA reads as TGTGCCAGCACCAGAGAAACAGGGAACCTAAATAATTCACCCCTCCACTTT. Translating gives CASTRETGNLNNSPLHF. The chain combines TRBV28 with TRBJ1-6, with D perhaps matching TRBD1 (6 bases). Per the germline V gene, CDR1 is MDHEN and CDR2 is SYDVKM. V was clipped by 7 bases and J by 5 bases, with 21 bases between them. The CDR3 is made up of 17 amino acids. The entire variable domain, with the rest obtained from reference TRBV28 and TRBJ1-6, is as follows: DVKVTQSSRYLVKRTGEKVFLECVQDMDHENMFWYRQDPGLGLRLIYFSYDVKMKEKGDIPEGYSVSREKKERFSLILESASTNQTSMYLCASTRETGNLNNSPLHFGNGTRLTVT.

The chain has TRBV11-2 and TRBJ2-3; D not resolved. Trimming removed 1 base at V and 10 bases at J, with 9 bases between. Germline V CDR1 and CDR2: SGHAT, FQNNGV. The CDR3 is 12 amino acids. CDR3 bases: TGTGCCAGCAGCTTAGGCCCACTCGCGCAGTATTTT. Its translation: CASSLGPLAQYF.